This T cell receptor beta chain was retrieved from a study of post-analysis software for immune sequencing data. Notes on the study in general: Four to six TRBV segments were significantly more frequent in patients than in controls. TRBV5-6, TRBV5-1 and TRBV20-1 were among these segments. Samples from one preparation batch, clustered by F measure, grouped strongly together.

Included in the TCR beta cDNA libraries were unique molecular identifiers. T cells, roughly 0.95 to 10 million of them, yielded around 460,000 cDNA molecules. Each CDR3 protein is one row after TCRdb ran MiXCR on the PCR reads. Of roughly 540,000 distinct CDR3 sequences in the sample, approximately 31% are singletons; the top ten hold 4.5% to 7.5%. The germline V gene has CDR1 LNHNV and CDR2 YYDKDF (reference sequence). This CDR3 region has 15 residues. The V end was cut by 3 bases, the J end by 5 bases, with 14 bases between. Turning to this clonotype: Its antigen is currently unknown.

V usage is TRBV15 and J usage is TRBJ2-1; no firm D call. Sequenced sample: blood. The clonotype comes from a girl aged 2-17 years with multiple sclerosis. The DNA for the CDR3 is TGTGCCACCAGCAGGGATCAAGGCCGGAACAATGAGCAGTTCTTC. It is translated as CATSRDQGRNNEQFF.